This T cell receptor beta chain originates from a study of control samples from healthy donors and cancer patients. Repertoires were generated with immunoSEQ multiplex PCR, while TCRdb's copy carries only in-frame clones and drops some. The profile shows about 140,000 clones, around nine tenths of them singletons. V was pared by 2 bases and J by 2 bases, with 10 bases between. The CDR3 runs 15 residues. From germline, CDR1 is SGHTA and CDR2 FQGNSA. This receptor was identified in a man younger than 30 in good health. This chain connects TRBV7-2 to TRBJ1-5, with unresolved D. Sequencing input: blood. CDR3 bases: TGTGCCAGCAGCTTAACGGACTATGGCAATCAGCCCCAGCATTTT. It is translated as CASSLTDYGNQPQHF.